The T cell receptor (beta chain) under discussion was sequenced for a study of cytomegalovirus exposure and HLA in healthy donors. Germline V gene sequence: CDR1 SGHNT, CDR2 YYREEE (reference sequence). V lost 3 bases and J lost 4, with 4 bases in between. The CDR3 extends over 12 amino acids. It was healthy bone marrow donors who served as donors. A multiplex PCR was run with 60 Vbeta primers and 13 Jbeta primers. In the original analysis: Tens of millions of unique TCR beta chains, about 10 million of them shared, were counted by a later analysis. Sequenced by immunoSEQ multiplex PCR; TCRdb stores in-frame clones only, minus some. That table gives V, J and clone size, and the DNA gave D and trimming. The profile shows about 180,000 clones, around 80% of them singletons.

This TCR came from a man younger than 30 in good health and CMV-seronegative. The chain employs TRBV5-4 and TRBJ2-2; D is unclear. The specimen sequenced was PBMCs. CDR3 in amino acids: CASSYITGELFF. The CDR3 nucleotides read TGTGCCAGCAGCTACATCACCGGGGAGCTGTTTTTT.